This note documents a single TCR beta chain sequence. Sequencing was performed with immunoSEQ multiplex PCR; in TCRdb, only in-frame clones are kept and a portion is missing. The data contain roughly 250,000 clones, 80% to 90% of them seen just once; the ten biggest clones take up over 3%. This sample stems from a study of blood T cell repertoires in COVID-19. Looking at the study overall: T cells, B-cell-depleted T cells, or PBMCs provided the cDNA or gDNA that served as material.

Cohorts were assigned according to the clinical history that participants reported. Exposed volunteers were people who met a COVID-19 case within 2 weeks before study entry. The germline V gene encodes CDR1 LNHDA and CDR2 SQIVND (reference sequence). This CDR3 is built from 13 residues. V lost 4 bases, J lost 6 bases, and 1 base stayed unmatched. The material sequenced was PBMCs or T cells enriched from blood (not recorded which). The receptor comes from a middle-aged woman who had been exposed to COVID-19. This chain joins TRBV19 and TRBJ2-1; 9 bases align to TRBD2. As DNA, the CDR3 is TGTGCCAGTAGTAAGACTAGCGGCAATGAGCAGTTCTTC. Translation gives CASSKTSGNEQFF.